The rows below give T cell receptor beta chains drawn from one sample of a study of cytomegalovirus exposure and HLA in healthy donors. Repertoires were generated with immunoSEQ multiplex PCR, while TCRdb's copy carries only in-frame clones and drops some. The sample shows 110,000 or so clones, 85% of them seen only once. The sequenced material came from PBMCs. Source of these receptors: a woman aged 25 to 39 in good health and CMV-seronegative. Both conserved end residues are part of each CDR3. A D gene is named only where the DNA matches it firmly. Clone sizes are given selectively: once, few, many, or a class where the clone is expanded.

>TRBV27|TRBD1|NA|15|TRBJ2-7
TGTGCCAGCAGTTTCCTAAGGGGGCCTCCTTTCCAGCAGTACTTC
CASSFLRGPPFQQYF
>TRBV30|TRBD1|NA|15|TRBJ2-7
TGTGCCTGGAGTCGGGACAGGGGAAAATACTACGAGCAGTACTTC
CAWSRDRGKYYEQYF
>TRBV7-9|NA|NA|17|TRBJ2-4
TGTGCCAGCAGCTCAATGGGGCGACTAGGTAGCAAAAACATTCAGTACTTC
CASSSMGRLGSKNIQYF
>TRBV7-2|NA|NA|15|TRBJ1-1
TGTGCCAGCAGCCCGACGACAGTCTTGAACACTGAAGCTTTCTTT
CASSPTTVLNTEAFF
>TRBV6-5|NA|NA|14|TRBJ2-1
TGTGCCAGCAGAGCGGGCCCCGAGGGAGATGAGCAGTTCTTC
CASRAGPEGDEQFF
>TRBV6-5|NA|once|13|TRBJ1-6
TGTGCCAGCAGCTCCTCCGAGAGTTCACCCCTCCACTTT
CASSSSESSPLHF
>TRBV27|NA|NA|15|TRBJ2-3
TGTGCCAGCAGTTTAAAGGGGTTAAGTACAGATACGCAGTATTTT
CASSLKGLSTDTQYF
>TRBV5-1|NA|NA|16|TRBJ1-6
TGCGCCAGCAGCTTGGGGGGACTGAATAAGGGGTCACCCCTCCACTTT
CASSLGGLNKGSPLHF
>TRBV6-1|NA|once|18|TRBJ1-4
TGTGCCAGCAGTGATCGAAACAGGGCGATCGGGGCTAATGAAAAACTGTTTTTT
CASSDRNRAIGANEKLFF
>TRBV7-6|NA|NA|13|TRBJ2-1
TGTGCCAGCAGCTCCGACCTGGGGGGTGAGCAGTTCTTC
CASSSDLGGEQFF
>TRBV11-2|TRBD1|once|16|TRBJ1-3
TGTGCCAGCAGCCTGACGACAGGGGGCTCTGGAAACACCATATATTTT
CASSLTTGGSGNTIYF
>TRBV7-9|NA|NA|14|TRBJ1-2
TGTGCCAGCAGCTTAGCCGACAGTCCCTATGGCTACACCTTC
CASSLADSPYGYTF
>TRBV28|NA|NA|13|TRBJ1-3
TGTGCCACCTCTAAAGAGAGGTTGAACACCATATATTTT
CATSKERLNTIYF
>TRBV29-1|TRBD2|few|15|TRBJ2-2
TGCAGCGCCCTAAGACTAGCGGGTAGGACCGGGGAGCTGTTTTTT
CSALRLAGRTGELFF
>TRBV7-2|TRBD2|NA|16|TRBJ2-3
TGTGCCAGCAGCTTAGAGACGGGGGGTCGCACAGATACGCAGTATTTT
CASSLETGGRTDTQYF
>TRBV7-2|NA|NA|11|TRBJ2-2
TGTGCCGTGAGGAGGGACGGGGAGCTGTTTTTT
CAVRRDGELFF
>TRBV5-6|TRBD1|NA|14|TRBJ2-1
TGTGCCAGCAGCCGGACAGGACTTTCAATGAAGCAGTTCTTC
CASSRTGLSMKQFF
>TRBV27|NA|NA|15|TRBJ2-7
TGTGCCAGCAGTTTAACCCGGACAACCCCTTACGAGCAGTACTTC
CASSLTRTTPYEQYF
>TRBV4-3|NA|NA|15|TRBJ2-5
TGCGCCAGCAGCCAAGATAGGAGGGGCCCGGAGACCCAGTACTTC
CASSQDRRGPETQYF